Following are 15 T cell receptor beta chains from one sample sequenced in a study of blood T cell repertoires in COVID-19. Profiled with immunoSEQ multiplex PCR; TCRdb holds only in-frame clones, not every one. Among around 150,000 clones listed, over 80% were seen once. Sequences were obtained from peripheral blood. The origin of the receptors is a woman between 45 and 65 years old with acute or convalescent COVID-19.

The chain links TRBV3-1 (or the pseudogene TRBV3-2) to TRBJ1-1; D may be TRBD1 (5 bases). Germline lookup yields CDR1 LGHDT and CDR2 YNNKEL (reference sequence). This CDR3 has 14 residues. V was clipped by 3 bases and J by 6 bases, with 14 bases between them. The CDR3 reads CASSQRGRAPEAFF. The CDR3 DNA reads as TGTGCCAGCAGCCAGCGGGGGAGGGCCCCTGAAGCTTTCTTT.

V gene TRBV28 combines with J gene TRBJ1-5, with unresolved D. The ends were cut back, 6 bases at V and 2 bases at J, with 20 bases in the middle. Per germline, CDR1 MDHEN and CDR2 SYDVKM. The CDR3 sequence is 17 residues long. The CDR3: CASSLSMGMRGNQPQHF. The CDR3 region has the DNA TGTGCCAGCAGCTTGTCGATGGGTATGCGGGGCAATCAGCCCCAGCATTTT.

The V call is TRBV3-1 (or the pseudogene TRBV3-2), the J call TRBJ2-7; 10 nucleotides match TRBD2. This CDR3 has 15 residues. The germline gives CDR1 LGHDT, CDR2 YNNKEL (reference sequence). Trimming removed 0 bases from V and 9 bases from J; junction bases left unmatched: 8. As DNA, the CDR3 is TGTGCCAGCAGCCAAGACCTAGCGGGAGTATTTCGGCAGTACTTC. This translates into CASSQDLAGVFRQYF.

The chain recombines TRBV13 with TRBJ1-1; D may be TRBD1 (6 bases). Germline values: CDR1 PRHDT, CDR2 FYEKMQ (reference sequence). The germline V and J ends were trimmed by 5 bases and 11 bases, with 24 bases remaining between them. The CDR3 loop spans 15 amino acids. The CDR3, as DNA: TGTGCCAGCAGCCCTGAACGGTCAGGGGCCGGGTCGGCTTTCTTT. This codes for CASSPERSGAGSAFF.

The V gene is TRBV28, the J gene TRBJ2-3, with TRBD2 matching 10 bases. This CDR3 contains 16 residues. Losses at the gene ends were 1 base for V and 4 bases for J; bases not matched to a gene: 5. CDR1 is MDHEN, CDR2 SYDVKM, per germline. The CDR3 region has the DNA TGTGCCAGCAGTTTATACAGCGGGAGGGCCGCAGATACGCAGTATTTT. Amino acids: CASSLYSGRAADTQYF.

The chain's CDR3 is CASIFQGAREQYF. Here the CDR3 DNA reads TGTGCCAGCATATTCCAGGGGGCGAGGGAGCAGTACTTC. The chain carries TRBV28 and TRBJ2-7; 8 bases fit TRBD1. This CDR3 comprises 13 residues. From germline, CDR1 is MDHEN and CDR2 SYDVKM. The junction had 9 bases not matched to a gene; V was cut back by 7 bases and J by 7 bases.

The rearrangement links TRBV7-3 to TRBJ2-1; D is perhaps TRBD2 (7 bases). The ends were cut back, 5 bases at V and 7 bases at J, with 18 bases in the middle. The CDR3 consists of 15 residues. The germline CDR1 and CDR2 sequences are SGHTA and FQGTGA. The CDR3 is CASSNGGAVRNEQFF. As DNA, the CDR3 is TGTGCCAGCAGCAATGGGGGGGCCGTTAGGAATGAGCAGTTCTTC.

This chain joins TRBV2 and TRBJ1-6; 9 nucleotides align to TRBD1. V was clipped by 6 bases and J by 10 bases; unmatched bases: 1. This CDR3 region has 12 residues. Germline-derived CDR1 and CDR2 are SNHLY and FYNNEI. The CDR3 nucleotides are TGTGCCAGCAGCACAGGGGGCTCACCCCTCCACTTT. Translating it yields CASSTGGSPLHF.

This rearrangement joins TRBV10-3 to TRBJ1-1; tentative D call: TRBD1 (5 bases). Trimming pared 2 bases from V and 7 bases from J, leaving 8 bases between. Germline loops: CDR1 ENHRY, CDR2 SYGVKD. There are 12 residues in the CDR3. For the CDR3, the DNA is TGTGCCATCAGTGAGGGGAGGGGTGAAGCTTTCTTT. This sequence encodes CAISEGRGEAFF.

The chain links TRBV28 to TRBJ1-5, with D possibly being TRBD1 (5 bases). Trimming took 10 bases from V and 8 from J, leaving 21 bases between them. The CDR3 consists of 14 residues. Germline V CDR1 and CDR2: MDHEN, SYDVKM. For the CDR3, the DNA is TGTGCCACCCTCCGGACGCTACAAGGGGAGCCCCAGCATTTT. Translating it yields CATLRTLQGEPQHF. The entire variable domain, with the rest obtained from reference TRBV28 and TRBJ1-5, is as follows: DVKVTQSSRYLVKRTGEKVFLECVQDMDHENMFWYRQDPGLGLRLIYFSYDVKMKEKGDIPEGYSVSREKKERFSLILESASTNQTSMYLCATLRTLQGEPQHFGDGTRLSIL.

The chain joins TRBV29-1 to TRBJ1-2; D is undetermined. V was shortened by 6 bases and J by 7 bases, with 15 bases between the two germline ends. This CDR3 has 12 amino acids. Germline V gives CDR1 SQVTM, CDR2 ANQGSEA. Here the CDR3 DNA reads TGCAGCGTGAGGAGAGGGAAGGGTGGCTACACCTTC. Amino acid sequence: CSVRRGKGGYTF.

V gene TRBV28 combines with J gene TRBJ2-1; TRBD1 aligns across 11 bases. CDR3 length: 15 residues. CDR1 is MDHEN, CDR2 SYDVKM, per germline. Germline trimming cut 5 bases from V and 4 bases from J; bases unmatched to any gene: 4. The CDR3 nucleotides are TGTGCCAGCAGTGGAGGGACAGGGGGTTACAATGAGCAGTTCTTC. This codes for CASSGGTGGYNEQFF. The variable domain in full, with the rest retrieved from reference TRBV28 and TRBJ2-1, is DVKVTQSSRYLVKRTGEKVFLECVQDMDHENMFWYRQDPGLGLRLIYFSYDVKMKEKGDIPEGYSVSREKKERFSLILESASTNQTSMYLCASSGGTGGYNEQFFGPGTRLTVL.

The gene calls are TRBV9 and TRBJ2-7, with a possible D match to TRBD1 (6 bases). V was pared by 3 bases and J by 0 bases, with 13 bases between. The CDR3 is 15 amino acids. Germline loops: CDR1 SGDLS, CDR2 YYNGEE. CDR3 DNA: TGTGCCAGCAGCGCGGACAGCCCAGGCTCCTACGAGCAGTACTTC. The encoded protein is CASSADSPGSYEQYF.

The chain combines TRBV7-2 with TRBJ1-1; 8 bases map to TRBD1. V trimming: 4 bases; J trimming: 4 bases; junction bases outside the gene matches: 14. Germline V gene data show CDR1 as SGHTA and CDR2 as FQGNSA. The CDR3 length is 17 residues. CDR3 DNA: TGTGCCAGCAGCTCCAGGGGGCGCGGTATTCAGGGCACTGAAGCTTTCTTT. Protein product: CASSSRGRGIQGTEAFF.

This clone appeared once. V and J are TRBV3-1 (or the pseudogene TRBV3-2) and TRBJ2-3; D possibly corresponds to TRBD2 (6 bases). V shed 1 base and J shed 6 bases, with 17 bases lying between them. Germline V gene lookup returns CDR1 LGHDT and CDR2 YNNKEL (reference sequence). The CDR3 has 16 amino acids. This CDR3 is CASSQVTGEGRDTQYF. The CDR3 DNA reads TGTGCCAGCAGCCAAGTAACGGGGGAAGGGAGGGATACGCAGTATTTT.